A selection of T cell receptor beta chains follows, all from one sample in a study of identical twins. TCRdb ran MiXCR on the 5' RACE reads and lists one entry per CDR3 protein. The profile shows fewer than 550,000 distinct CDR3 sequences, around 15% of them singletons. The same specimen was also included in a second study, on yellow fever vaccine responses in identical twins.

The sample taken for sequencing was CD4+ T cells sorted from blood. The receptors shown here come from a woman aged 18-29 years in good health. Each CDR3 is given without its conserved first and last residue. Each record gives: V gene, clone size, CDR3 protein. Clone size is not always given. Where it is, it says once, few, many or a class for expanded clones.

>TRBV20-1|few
SAVQGAEETQY
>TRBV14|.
ASSQDISGRAGGELF
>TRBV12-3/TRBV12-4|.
ASSFRGQGEQY
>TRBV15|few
ATSRVGSGRRGTGELF
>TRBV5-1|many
ASSPRSGGSEAF
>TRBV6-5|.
ASSYQAHAAVEQF
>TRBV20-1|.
SASGGGVGELF
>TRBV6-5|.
ASGTRGEQF
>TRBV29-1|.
SVVRPPSYEQY
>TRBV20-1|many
SARDRLNTEAF
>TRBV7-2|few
ASSSPGLAAYEQY
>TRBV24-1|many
ATSDLTSPISSYNEQF
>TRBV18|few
ASAGQGMNTEAF
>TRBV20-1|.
SAREGSGIADTQY
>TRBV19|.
ASSRDGILYNEQF
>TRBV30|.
ARSLSTDTQY
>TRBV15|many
ATTAGGSTDTQY
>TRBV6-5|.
ASSYYRTETDTQY
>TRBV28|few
ASSGRGTYEQY
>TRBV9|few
ASSVLGLAGVADTQY
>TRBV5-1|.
ASSLTPQGTEAF
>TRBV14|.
ASSPSLPGQGVNEQF
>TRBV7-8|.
ASSLASSGVSYEQY
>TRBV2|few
ASSPTGSETGELF
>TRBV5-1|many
ASTKGDRAKNIQY
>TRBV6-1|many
ASSRGGTYEQY
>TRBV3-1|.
ASSDPGPSSDTQY
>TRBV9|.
ASSVGTTVQETQY
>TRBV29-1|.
SAGHLQETQY
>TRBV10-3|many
AIRDRAYEQY
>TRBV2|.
ASSPDYTEAF
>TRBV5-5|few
ASSLVVVGQRGNEQF
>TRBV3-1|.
ASSQAGDLFQF
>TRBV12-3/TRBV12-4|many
ASSDPGEDTEAF
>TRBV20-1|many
SARTSGGSRY
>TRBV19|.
ASNEGALPPNEQF
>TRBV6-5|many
ASSYALAGPGELF
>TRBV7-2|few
ASSLEPHEKLF
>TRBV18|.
ASSPPSVSETQY
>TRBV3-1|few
ASSFKGVQPQH
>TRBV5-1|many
ASSFRAVDEQF
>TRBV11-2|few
ASSLEGIGYTDTQY
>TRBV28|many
ASSPPGYEQY
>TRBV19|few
ASSILDSTDTQY
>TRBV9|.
ASSVGMRLAEETQY
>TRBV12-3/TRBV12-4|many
ASRRDTQRTEAF
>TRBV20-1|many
SAERPGLIETQY
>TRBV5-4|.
ASSAVAGGDRETQY
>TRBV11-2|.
ASSSPSGLTYEQY
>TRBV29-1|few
SVERDSYEQY
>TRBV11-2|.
ASRLDGSYEQY
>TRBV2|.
ASSEEGLASYGYT
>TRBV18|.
ASSPQRSSYNEQF
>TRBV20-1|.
SAPTVRQETQY
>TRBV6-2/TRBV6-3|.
ASRDYVYEQY